This TCR beta chain was captured by sequencing in a study of response to subunit inactivated influenza vaccine. General observations from the study: Authors suggested each seasonal influenza vaccination recruits few new T cells.

A single record per CDR3 protein comes from TCRdb applying MiXCR to the RT-PCR reads. The sample has fewer than 800,000 distinct CDR3 sequences; 15% to 18% are singletons. This CDR3 region has 14 residues. V lost 3 bases and J lost 0, with 9 bases in between. The germline gives CDR1 LNHDA, CDR2 SQIVND (reference sequence). With respect to this clonotype: The target antigen is unknown.

The receptor was derived from a man over 45 who received an inactivated influenza vaccine. V usage is TRBV19 and J usage is TRBJ2-7; D remains ambiguous. The sample here was PBMCs from blood, taken about 13 days after vaccination. CDR3 nucleotide sequence: TGTGCCAGTAGTATGGTGGGAAGCTCCTACGAGCAGTACTTC. Translating gives CASSMVGSSYEQYF.